This T cell receptor (beta chain) was sequenced in a study of T-cell reconstitution after alpha-beta-depleted transplantation in children. This clonotype has a handful of counts. Preparation of the TCRbeta library involved a method that used unique molecular identifiers. One entry per CDR3 protein results from TCRdb running MiXCR on the PCR reads. Here the sample spans some 220,000 distinct CDR3 sequences, roughly a tenth being singletons. V dropped 7 bases and J dropped 6; count of bases not matched to a gene: 12. CDR3 length equals 14 residues. Germline values: CDR1 SGHKS, CDR2 YYEKEE (reference sequence).

The sequencing used PBMCs from the stem cell graft donor, collected from the stem cell graft. This TCR came from a human donor who donated a stem cell graft to a child with acute lymphoblastic leukemia. This rearrangement joins TRBV5-5 to TRBJ2-7; 8 bases align to TRBD1. CDR3 bases: TGTGCCAGCTACGGGAAGGACAGGGTTGGCGAGCAGTACTTC. Its protein product is CASYGKDRVGEQYF.